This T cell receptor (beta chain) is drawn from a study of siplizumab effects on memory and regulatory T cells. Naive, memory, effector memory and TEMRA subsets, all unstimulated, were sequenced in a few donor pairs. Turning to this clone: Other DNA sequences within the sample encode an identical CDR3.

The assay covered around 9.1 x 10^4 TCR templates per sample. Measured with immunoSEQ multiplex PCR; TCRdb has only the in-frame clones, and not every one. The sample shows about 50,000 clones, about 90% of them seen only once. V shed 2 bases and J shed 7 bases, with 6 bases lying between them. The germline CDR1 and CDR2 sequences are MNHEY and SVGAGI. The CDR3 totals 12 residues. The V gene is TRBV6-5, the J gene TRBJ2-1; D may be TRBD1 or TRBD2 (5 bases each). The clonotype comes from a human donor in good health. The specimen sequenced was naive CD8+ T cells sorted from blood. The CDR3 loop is CASSYGGNEQFF. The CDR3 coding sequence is TGTGCCAGCAGTTACGGGGGAAATGAGCAGTTCTTC.